A selection of T cell receptor beta chains follows, all from one sample in a study of blood T cells in healthy people across ages. From the 5' RACE reads, TCRdb called clonotypes with MiXCR, one entry per CDR3 protein. The repertoire holds roughly 1,300,000 distinct CDR3 sequences, with roughly 60% as singletons. Specimen: blood. These receptors were collected from a man in his late teens or twenties in good health. Both conserved end residues are part of each CDR3. Each record gives: J gene, CDR3 length, D gene, clone size, V gene, CDR3 protein, CDR3 DNA. The D gene is left open where the match is weak. Size is omitted from some rows. Given values are once, few, many or a class for expanded clones.

>TRBJ2-7|15|-|-|TRBV28
CASTPSGPATYEQYF
TGTGCCAGCACCCCGTCGGGGCCCGCTACCTACGAGCAGTACTTC
>TRBJ1-2|13|-|-|TRBV6-5
CASATQGLGGYTF
TGTGCCAGCGCCACACAGGGCTTAGGTGGCTACACCTTC
>TRBJ2-7|14|-|-|TRBV27
CASSSGGSLYEQYF
TGTGCCAGCAGTAGTGGGGGCTCATTATACGAGCAGTACTTC
>TRBJ1-5|15|-|-|TRBV12-5
CASGLGGTPNQPQHF
TGTGCTAGTGGTTTGGGAGGGACACCCAATCAGCCCCAGCATTTT
>TRBJ2-6|18|-|-|TRBV5-1
CASSSQGLLSSGANVLTF
TGCGCCAGCAGCTCCCAGGGACTCCTGAGCTCTGGGGCCAACGTCCTGACTTTC
>TRBJ2-3|17|-|-|TRBV11-2
CASSLGPDISSTDTQYF
TGTGCCAGCAGCTTAGGCCCCGATATCTCTAGCACAGATACGCAGTATTTT
>TRBJ2-7|13|-|few|TRBV29-1
CSVTGTASYEQYF
TGCAGCGTGACCGGGACGGCCTCCTACGAGCAGTACTTC
>TRBJ2-7|14|-|few|TRBV20-1
CSAGTGTHWGEQYF
TGCAGTGCCGGAACCGGGACTCATTGGGGCGAGCAGTACTTC
>TRBJ2-7|16|-|-|TRBV29-1
CSVEERSTKGRYEQYF
TGCAGCGTTGAAGAGAGGAGTACGAAGGGCCGCTACGAGCAGTACTTC
>TRBJ1-3|18|-|-|TRBV12-3/TRBV12-4
CASSLKGEGRQAGNTIYF
TGTGCCAGCAGTTTAAAGGGGGAAGGCCGTCAGGCTGGAAACACCATATATTTT
>TRBJ1-6|19|-|-|TRBV6-5
CASSYRAREDHSYNSPLHF
TGTGCCAGCAGTTACCGCGCCAGGGAAGATCACTCCTATAATTCACCCCTCCACTTT
>TRBJ2-3|15|-|-|TRBV20-1
CSAPLARASTDTQYF
TGCAGTGCTCCCCTCGCCAGGGCGAGCACAGATACGCAGTATTTT
>TRBJ2-7|16|-|-|TRBV24-1
CATSETSRRPCYEQYF
TGTGCCACCAGTGAAACCAGCAGGAGACCGTGCTACGAGCAGTACTTC
>TRBJ1-1|10|-|-|TRBV24-1
CATSVHTAFF
TGTGCCACCAGTGTACATACCGCTTTCTTT
>TRBJ1-1|13|-|-|TRBV29-1
CSVGGGGNTEAFF
TGCAGCGTTGGGGGCGGAGGGAACACTGAAGCTTTCTTT
>TRBJ2-5|13|-|-|TRBV6-5
CASRQSGTETQYF
TGTGCCAGCAGGCAGAGTGGGACGGAGACCCAGTACTTC
>TRBJ1-1|16|-|-|TRBV6-5
CASSYSPDGPNTEAFF
TGTGCCAGCAGTTACTCCCCGGACGGACCGAACACTGAAGCTTTCTTT
>TRBJ2-2|19|-|-|TRBV28
CASSTHHIGQTLNTGELFF
TGTGCCAGCAGTACACATCATATAGGACAGACCTTGAACACCGGGGAGCTGTTTTTT
>TRBJ2-5|14|-|-|TRBV29-1
CSVERRESLETQYF
TGCAGCGTTGAGCGCAGGGAATCCCTTGAGACCCAGTACTTC
>TRBJ1-2|12|-|-|TRBV12-3/TRBV12-4
CASSLSKNGYTF
TGTGCCAGCAGTTTATCCAAAAATGGCTACACCTTC
>TRBJ1-1|12|-|few|TRBV12-3/TRBV12-4
CASSLPGLEAFF
TGTGCCAGCAGTTTACCAGGTCTTGAAGCTTTCTTT
>TRBJ1-6|15|-|-|TRBV4-1
CASSQDRAGNSPLHF
TGCGCCAGCAGCCAAGATCGGGCAGGGAATTCACCCCTCCACTTT
>TRBJ1-4|16|-|-|TRBV5-8
CASSLVGAPVYEKLFF
TGTGCCAGCAGCTTGGTAGGAGCTCCGGTCTACGAAAAACTGTTTTTT
>TRBJ1-1|13|-|few|TRBV27
CASTPLGNTEAFF
TGTGCCAGCACCCCTCTAGGAAACACTGAAGCTTTCTTT
>TRBJ1-2|15|-|-|TRBV7-9
CASSLAQGLGYGYTF
TGTGCCAGCAGCTTAGCGCAGGGATTAGGCTATGGCTACACCTTC
>TRBJ2-5|12|-|-|TRBV29-1
CSDTQGGETQYF
TGCAGCGACACACAGGGCGGGGAGACCCAGTACTTC
>TRBJ1-2|15|-|-|TRBV3-1
CASSHFREGAYGYTF
TGTGCCAGCAGCCATTTTAGGGAAGGAGCTTATGGCTACACCTTC
>TRBJ2-6|14|-|-|TRBV10-3
CAISESSGANVPTF
TGCGCCATCAGTGAAAGCTCTGGGGCCAACGTCCCGACTTTC
>TRBJ2-3|16|TRBD2|-|TRBV4-3
CASSPVTGGLGDTQYF
TGCGCCAGCAGCCCTGTGACGGGAGGGCTAGGGGATACGCAGTATTTT
>TRBJ2-5|16|TRBD1|-|TRBV6-6
CASSWSVGTGINEQYF
TGTGCCAGCAGTTGGTCTGTAGGGACAGGGATAAATGAGCAGTACTTC
>TRBJ2-4|14|TRBD2|-|TRBV28
CASSPGTTKNIQYF
TGTGCCAGCAGTCCCGGGACTACAAAAAACATTCAGTACTTC
>TRBJ2-5|17|TRBD2|few|TRBV9
CASSVGLAGALPGEQYF
TGTGCCAGCAGCGTAGGACTAGCGGGGGCCCTGCCGGGTGAGCAGTACTTC
>TRBJ1-5|15|-|few|TRBV28
CASSPNGGGNQPQHF
TGTGCCAGCAGTCCAAACGGGGGGGGCAATCAGCCCCAGCATTTT
>TRBJ2-5|15|-|-|TRBV5-1
CASSNLGVYQETQYF
TGCGCCAGCAGCAACCTCGGGGTGTACCAAGAGACCCAGTACTTC
>TRBJ1-5|14|-|-|TRBV6-2/TRBV6-3
CASSSRGDRQPQHF
TGTGCCAGCAGTTCTAGAGGGGATCGACAGCCCCAGCATTTT
>TRBJ2-1|15|TRBD1|-|TRBV2
CASKPTGGPYNEQFF
TGTGCCAGCAAGCCGACAGGGGGCCCCTACAATGAGCAGTTCTTC
>TRBJ2-5|12|TRBD1|-|TRBV12-3/TRBV12-4
CATIGTEETQYF
TGTGCCACGATCGGGACAGAAGAGACCCAGTACTTC
>TRBJ2-7|17|-|-|TRBV21-1
CASSPGVGRGGAYEQYF
TGTGCCAGCAGCCCTGGAGTGGGAAGGGGGGGTGCGTACGAGCAGTACTTC
>TRBJ2-7|14|-|-|TRBV27
CASRSVESTDEQYF
TGTGCCAGCAGATCCGTGGAGAGTACGGACGAGCAGTACTTC
>TRBJ1-2|12|-|few|TRBV20-1
CSALITNYGYTF
TGCAGTGCCCTCATCACCAACTATGGCTACACCTTC
>TRBJ2-7|13|TRBD2|few|TRBV27
CASSLIAGYEQYF
TGTGCCAGCAGTTTAATAGCGGGATACGAGCAGTACTTC
>TRBJ1-6|15|TRBD1|few|TRBV27
CASNPGQNYNSPLHF
TGTGCCAGCAACCCGGGACAGAACTATAATTCACCCCTCCACTTT